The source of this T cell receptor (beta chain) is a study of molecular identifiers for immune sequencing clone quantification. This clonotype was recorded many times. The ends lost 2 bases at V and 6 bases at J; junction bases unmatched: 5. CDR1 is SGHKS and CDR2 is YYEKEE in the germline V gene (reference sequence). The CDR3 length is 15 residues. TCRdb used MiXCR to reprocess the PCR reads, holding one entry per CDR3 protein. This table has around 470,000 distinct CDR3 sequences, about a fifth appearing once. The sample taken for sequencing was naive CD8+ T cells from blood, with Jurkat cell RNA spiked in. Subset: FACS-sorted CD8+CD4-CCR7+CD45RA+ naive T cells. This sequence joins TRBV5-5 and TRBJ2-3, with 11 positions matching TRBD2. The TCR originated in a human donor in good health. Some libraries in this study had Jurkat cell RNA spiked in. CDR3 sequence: CASSFSGRASDTQYF. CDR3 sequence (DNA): TGTGCCAGCAGCTTTAGCGGGAGGGCCTCGGATACGCAGTATTTT.